In its sample, the clone carrying this TCR beta chain was seen a few times. These data come from a study of T cell responses to AZD1222 COVID-19 vaccine. The overall study: Pooling of second doses given at about 4 or about 12 weeks was done.

Here immunoSEQ multiplex PCR was the method, and the copy in TCRdb shows in-frame clones only, minus some. The table lists 100,000 to 150,000 clones, approximately 88% of them singletons. V shed 0 bases and J 9 bases; nucleotides not matched to a gene: 14. Germline V gene lookup returns CDR1 SGDLS and CDR2 YYNGEE. The CDR3 extends over 17 amino acids. The chain has TRBV9 and TRBJ2-3; 9 bases are a match to TRBD2. The TCR comes from an adult in good health. Sequenced here: peripheral blood, sampled on day 0 of AZD1222 vaccination. CDR3 DNA: TGTGCCAGCAGCGTAGAAGTTGCGGGGGGGTCAAGGTTAACGCAGTATTTT. It encodes CASSVEVAGGSRLTQYF. Full variable domain (outside the CDR3, taken from reference TRBV9 and TRBJ2-3): DSGVTQTPKHLITATGQRVTLRCSPRSGDLSVYWYQQSLDQGLQFLIQYYNGEERAKGNILERFSAQQFPDLHSELNLSSLELGDSALYFCASSVEVAGGSRLTQYFGPGTRLTVL.